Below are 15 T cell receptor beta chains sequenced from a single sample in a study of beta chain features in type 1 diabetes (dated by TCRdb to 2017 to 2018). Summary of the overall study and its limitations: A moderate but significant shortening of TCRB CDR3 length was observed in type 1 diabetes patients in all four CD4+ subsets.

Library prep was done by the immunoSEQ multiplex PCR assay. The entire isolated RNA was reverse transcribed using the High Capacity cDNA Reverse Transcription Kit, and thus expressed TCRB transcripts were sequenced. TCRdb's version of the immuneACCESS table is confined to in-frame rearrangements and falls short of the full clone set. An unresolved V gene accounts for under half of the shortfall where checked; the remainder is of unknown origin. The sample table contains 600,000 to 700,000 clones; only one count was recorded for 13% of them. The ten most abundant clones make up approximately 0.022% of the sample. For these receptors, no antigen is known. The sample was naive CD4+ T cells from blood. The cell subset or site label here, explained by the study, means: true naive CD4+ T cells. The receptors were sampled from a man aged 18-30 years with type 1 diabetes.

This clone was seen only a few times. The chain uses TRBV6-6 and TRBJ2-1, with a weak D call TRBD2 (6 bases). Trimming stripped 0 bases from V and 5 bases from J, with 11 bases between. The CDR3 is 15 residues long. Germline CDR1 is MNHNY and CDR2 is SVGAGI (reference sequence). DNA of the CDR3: TGTGCCAGCAGTTACTCACGCGGGGCCGACAATGAGCAGTTCTTC. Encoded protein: CASSYSRGADNEQFF.

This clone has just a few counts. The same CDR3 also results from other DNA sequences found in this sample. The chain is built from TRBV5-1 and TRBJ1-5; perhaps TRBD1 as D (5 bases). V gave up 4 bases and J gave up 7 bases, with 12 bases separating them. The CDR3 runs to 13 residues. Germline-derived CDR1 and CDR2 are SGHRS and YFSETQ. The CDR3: CASSPAGGQPQHF. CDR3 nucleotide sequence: TGCGCCAGCAGCCCCGCGGGGGGGCAGCCCCAGCATTTT.

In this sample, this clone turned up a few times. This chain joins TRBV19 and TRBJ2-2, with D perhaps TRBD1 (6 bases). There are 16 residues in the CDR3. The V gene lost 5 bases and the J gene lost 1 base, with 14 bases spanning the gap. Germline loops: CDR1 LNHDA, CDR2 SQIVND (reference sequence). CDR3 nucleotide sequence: TGTGCCAGTAGTCCGAATCCCAGGGGGAACACCGGGGAGCTGTTTTTT. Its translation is CASSPNPRGNTGELFF.

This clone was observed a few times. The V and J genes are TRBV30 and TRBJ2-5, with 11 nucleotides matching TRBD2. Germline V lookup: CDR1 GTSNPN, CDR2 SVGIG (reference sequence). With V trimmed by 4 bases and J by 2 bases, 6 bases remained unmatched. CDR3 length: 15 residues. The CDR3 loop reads CAWNLGLAAQETQYF. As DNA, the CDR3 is TGTGCCTGGAACCTGGGACTAGCGGCACAAGAGACCCAGTACTTC.

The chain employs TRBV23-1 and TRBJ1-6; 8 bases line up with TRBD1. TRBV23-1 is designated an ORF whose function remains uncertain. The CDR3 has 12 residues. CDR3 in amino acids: CDALQGAPTLHF. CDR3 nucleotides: TGCGACGCCCTCCAGGGGGCCCCCACCCTCCACTTT.

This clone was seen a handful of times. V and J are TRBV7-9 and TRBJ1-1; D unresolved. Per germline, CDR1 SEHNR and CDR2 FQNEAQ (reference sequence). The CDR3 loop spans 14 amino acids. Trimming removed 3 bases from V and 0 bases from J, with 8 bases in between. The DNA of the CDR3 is TGTGCCAGCAGCTTCGACGGTATGAACACTGAAGCTTTCTTT. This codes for CASSFDGMNTEAFF. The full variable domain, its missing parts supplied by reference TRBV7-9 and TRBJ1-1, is DTGVSQNPRHKITKRGQNVTFRCDPISEHNRLYWYRQTLGQGPEFLTYFQNEAQLEKSRLLSDRFSAERPKGSFSTLEIQRTEQGDSAMYLCASSFDGMNTEAFFGQGTRLTVV.

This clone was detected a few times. The CDR3: CASSLVGTSGAYNEQFF. DNA for the CDR3: TGTGCCAGCAGCTTAGTCGGGACCTCCGGTGCCTACAATGAGCAGTTCTTC. The gene calls are TRBV7-9 and TRBJ2-1; D tentatively reads TRBD1 or TRBD2 (5 bases each). Germline V gene sequence: CDR1 SEHNR, CDR2 FQNEAQ (reference sequence). The V end lost 1 base, the J end lost 2 bases, and 15 bases lay between the germline ends. CDR3 length: 17 residues.

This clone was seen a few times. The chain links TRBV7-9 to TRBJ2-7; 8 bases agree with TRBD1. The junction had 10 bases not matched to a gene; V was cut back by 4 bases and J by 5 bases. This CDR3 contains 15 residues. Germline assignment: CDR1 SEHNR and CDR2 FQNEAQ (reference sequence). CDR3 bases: TGTGCCAGCAGCTCCGGACAGGGCCTTCTCGACGAGCAGTACTTC. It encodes CASSSGQGLLDEQYF.

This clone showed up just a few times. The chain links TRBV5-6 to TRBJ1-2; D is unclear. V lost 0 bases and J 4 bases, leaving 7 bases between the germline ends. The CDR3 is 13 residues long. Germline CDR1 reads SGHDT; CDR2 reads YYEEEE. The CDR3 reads CASSLAGSYGYTF. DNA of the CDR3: TGTGCCAGCAGCTTGGCCGGGTCCTATGGCTACACCTTC.

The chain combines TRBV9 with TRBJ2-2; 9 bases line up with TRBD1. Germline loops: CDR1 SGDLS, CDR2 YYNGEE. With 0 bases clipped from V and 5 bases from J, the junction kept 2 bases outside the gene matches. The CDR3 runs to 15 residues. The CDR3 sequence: CASSVVGQGTGELFF. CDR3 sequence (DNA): TGTGCCAGCAGCGTAGTGGGACAGGGTACCGGGGAGCTGTTTTTT.

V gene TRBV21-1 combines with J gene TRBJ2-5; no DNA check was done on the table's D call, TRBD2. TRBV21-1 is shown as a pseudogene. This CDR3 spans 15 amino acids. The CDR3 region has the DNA TGTGCCAGCAGGGAGAGCGGGGGTGTTAGAGAGACCCAGTACTTC. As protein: CASRESGGVRETQYF.

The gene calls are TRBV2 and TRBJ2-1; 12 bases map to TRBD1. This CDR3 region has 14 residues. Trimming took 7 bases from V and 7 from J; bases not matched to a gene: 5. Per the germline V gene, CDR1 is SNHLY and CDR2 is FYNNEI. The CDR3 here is CASKMGQGANEQFF. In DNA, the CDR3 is TGTGCCAGCAAGATGGGACAGGGGGCAAATGAGCAGTTCTTC.

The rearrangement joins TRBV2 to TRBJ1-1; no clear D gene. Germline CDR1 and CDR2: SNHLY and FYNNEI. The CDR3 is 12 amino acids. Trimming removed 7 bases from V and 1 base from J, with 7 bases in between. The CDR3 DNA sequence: TGTGCCAGCACAGAGGGGAACACTGAAGCTTTCTTT. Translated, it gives CASTEGNTEAFF.

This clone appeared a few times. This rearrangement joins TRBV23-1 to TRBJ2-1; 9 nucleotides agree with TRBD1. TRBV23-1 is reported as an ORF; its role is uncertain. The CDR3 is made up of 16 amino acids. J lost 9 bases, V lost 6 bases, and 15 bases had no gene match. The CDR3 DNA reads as TGCGCCAGCAGCCCAATCCCCGACAGGGGGGGTCCTGAGCAGTTCTTC. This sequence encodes CASSPIPDRGGPEQFF.

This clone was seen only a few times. The CDR3 DNA reads as TGTGCCAGCAGTTACTCCCGGGACACCTATCAGCCCCAGCATTTT. Translated, it gives CASSYSRDTYQPQHF. V and J are TRBV6-5 and TRBJ1-5; possibly TRBD1 for D (6 bases). Trimming stripped 0 bases from V and 5 bases from J, with 11 bases between. The germline V gene encodes CDR1 MNHEY and CDR2 SVGAGI. This CDR3 spans 15 amino acids.